This passage covers 4 T cell receptor beta chains from one sample sequenced in a study of T-cell memory formation after mild COVID-19. TCRdb re-called the 5' RACE reads through MiXCR, storing one row per CDR3 protein. The data contain about 470,000 distinct CDR3 sequences, 18% of them singletons. The source material was PBMCs or a T cell subset sorted from them (not recorded which). The receptors stem from an adult woman who had mild COVID-19 (a few samples of this study predate the infection). Cell type and time point are not known.

The V call is TRBV7-2, the J call TRBJ2-6; D remains ambiguous. The length of the CDR3 is 17 residues. Germline V gene data show CDR1 as SGHTA and CDR2 as FQGNSA. V was pared by 4 bases and J by 4 bases, with 17 bases between. In DNA form, the CDR3 reads TGTGCCAGCAGCTCTCACCCTCCTCGTACCGGGGCCAACGTCCTGACTTTC. Protein product: CASSSHPPRTGANVLTF.

This clonotype showed up many times. The chain has TRBV3-1 and TRBJ2-1, with 10 bases lining up with TRBD1. CDR3 length equals 16 residues. Germline CDR1 reads LGHDT; CDR2 reads YNNKEL (reference sequence). Trimming at V came to 1 base and at J to 10 bases, leaving 10 bases not matched to a gene. CDR3 nucleotide sequence: TGTGCCAGCAGCCAAGGGGTTGGACAGGGGGGAACCGAGCAGTTCTTC. Its translation: CASSQGVGQGGTEQFF.

V gene TRBV12-3 or TRBV12-4 combines with J gene TRBJ1-2; D is undetermined. V was trimmed by 6 bases and J by 4 bases, leaving 12 bases between them. The CDR3 has 13 residues. Written as DNA, the CDR3 is TGTGCCAGCAGCCGCAGCACGGGCTATGGCTACACCTTC. It yields the protein CASSRSTGYGYTF.

This clonotype was detected a few times. The chain carries TRBV27 and TRBJ1-1; no firm D call. V was cut by 5 bases and J by 4 bases, with 14 bases left in between. Germline V gene data show CDR1 as MNHEY and CDR2 as SMNVEV (reference sequence). This CDR3 contains 14 residues. The CDR3 DNA follows: TGTGCCAGCAGTCCTCATTCGGAGGGCACTGAAGCTTTCTTT. This sequence encodes CASSPHSEGTEAFF.